Listed here is a single TCR beta chain. As yet, its antigen is unknown. TCRdb called the 5' RACE reads again in MiXCR, with one record for every CDR3 protein. This sample has roughly 11,000 distinct CDR3 sequences, with about half found just once. Points from the study as a whole: Larger-cohort validation covered only one TCR beta V-J rearrangement.

Trimming removed 7 bases from V and 2 bases from J, with 13 bases in between. CDR3 length equals 13 residues. Germline V gives CDR1 DFQATT, CDR2 SNEGSKA (reference sequence). This sequence was found in a female donor with breast cancer. The sample was tumor-infiltrating naive CD4+ T cells sorted from the breast tumor. Subset: naive CD4+ T cells, CD4+CD45RA+CD25-. The V and J genes are TRBV20-1 and TRBJ2-3; unclear D gene. Written as DNA, the CDR3 is TGCAGTGGCCTTAAGACAACCACAGATACGCAGTATTTT. Translating it yields CSGLKTTTDTQYF.